This TCR beta chain was identified during a study of shared clonotypes between healthy human individuals. Broader study findings: Researchers found naive subsets generally carried larger estimated richness than memory subsets. Clonotype sharing among donors likely depends on sequencing depth. Represented genetic and exposure-history diversity was restricted by having few donors.

The V end was cut by 2 bases, the J end by 6 bases, with 15 bases between. This CDR3 has 15 amino acids. CDR1 is MNHNS, CDR2 SASEGT, per germline. TCRdb's copy holds only in-frame clones and misses some; the assay was immunoSEQ multiplex PCR. The profile shows roughly 1,100,000 clones, around 74% of them singletons. With regard to this clone: What it binds is unknown.

The source of this sequence is a man younger than 30 in good health. The rearrangement uses TRBV6-1 and TRBJ2-3, with D possibly TRBD1 on 6 matching bases. Sequenced sample: memory CD4+ T cells sorted from blood. The subset: CD45RA-negative fraction. The CDR3 DNA follows: TGTGCCAGCAGTGAACTTGGAAATACAGGGGATACGCAGTATTTT. Protein product: CASSELGNTGDTQYF.